The sample holds one count of the clone carrying this T cell receptor (beta chain). The sample is drawn from a study of blood T cell repertoires in COVID-19. Across the whole study: Sources were T cells, B-cell-depleted T cells, or PBMCs; the material itself was cDNA or gDNA.

Under the authors' procedure: Amplification of reference gene primers provided the estimated nucleated cell counts. Produced via immunoSEQ multiplex PCR; TCRdb's table is partial and in-frame only. V and J calls and clone size are copied from that table; D and trimming were computed from the DNA. The data contain 200,000 to 250,000 clones, 70% to 90% of them singletons. Germline CDR1 is GTSNPN and CDR2 is SVGIG (reference sequence). The V end was cut by 0 bases, the J end by 10 bases, with 13 bases between. CDR3 length: 13 residues. This sequence was found in a man aged 18 to 30 with active or convalescent COVID-19. The sequenced material came from peripheral blood. The chain couples TRBV30 to TRBJ2-1; D is possibly TRBD1 (6 bases). CDR3 nucleotide sequence: TGTGCCTGGAGTGTCGTGGGGGCCGGAGAGCAGTTCTTC. Its translation is CAWSVVGAGEQFF.